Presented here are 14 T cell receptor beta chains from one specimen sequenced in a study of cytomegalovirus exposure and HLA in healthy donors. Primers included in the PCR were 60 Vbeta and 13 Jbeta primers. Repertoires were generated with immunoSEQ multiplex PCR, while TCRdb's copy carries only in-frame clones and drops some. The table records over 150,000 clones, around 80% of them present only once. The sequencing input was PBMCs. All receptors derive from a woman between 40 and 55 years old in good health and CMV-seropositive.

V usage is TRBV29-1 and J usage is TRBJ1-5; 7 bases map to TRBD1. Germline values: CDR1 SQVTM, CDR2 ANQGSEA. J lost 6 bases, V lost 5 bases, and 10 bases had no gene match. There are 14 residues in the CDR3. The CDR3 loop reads CSVRQGNGGQPQHF. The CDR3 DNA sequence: TGCAGCGTTCGACAGGGAAACGGTGGTCAGCCCCAGCATTTT.

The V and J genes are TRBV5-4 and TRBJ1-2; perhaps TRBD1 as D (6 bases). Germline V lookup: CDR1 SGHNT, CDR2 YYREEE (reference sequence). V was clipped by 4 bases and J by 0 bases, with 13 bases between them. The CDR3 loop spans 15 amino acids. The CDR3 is CASSATGATNYGYTF. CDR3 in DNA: TGTGCCAGCAGCGCGACAGGTGCAACTAACTATGGCTACACCTTC.

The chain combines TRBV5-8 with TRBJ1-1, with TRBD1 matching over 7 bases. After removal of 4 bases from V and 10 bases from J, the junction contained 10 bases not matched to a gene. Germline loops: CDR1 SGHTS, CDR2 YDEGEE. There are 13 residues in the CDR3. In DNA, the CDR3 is TGTGCCAGCAGCCTTAGACAGGGTGCCGTAGCTTTCTTT. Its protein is CASSLRQGAVAFF.

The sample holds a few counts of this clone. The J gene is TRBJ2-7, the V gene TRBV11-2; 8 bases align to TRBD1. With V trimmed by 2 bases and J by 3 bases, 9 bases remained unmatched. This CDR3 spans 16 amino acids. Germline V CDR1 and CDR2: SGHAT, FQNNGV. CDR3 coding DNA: TGTGCCAGCAGCTTATTGCAGGGGGCGGTTGGCTACGAGCAGTACTTC. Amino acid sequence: CASSLLQGAVGYEQYF.

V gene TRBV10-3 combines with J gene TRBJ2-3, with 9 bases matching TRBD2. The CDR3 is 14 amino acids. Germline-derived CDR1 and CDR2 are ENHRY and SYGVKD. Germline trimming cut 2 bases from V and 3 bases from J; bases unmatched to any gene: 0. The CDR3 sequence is CAISEAGGTDTQYF. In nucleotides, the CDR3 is TGTGCCATCAGTGAGGCGGGAGGGACAGATACGCAGTATTTT.

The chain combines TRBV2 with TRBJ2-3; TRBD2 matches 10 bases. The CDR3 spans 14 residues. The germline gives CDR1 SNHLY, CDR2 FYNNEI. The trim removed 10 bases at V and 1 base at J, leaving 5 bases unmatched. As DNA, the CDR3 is TGTGCCACCGGACTAGCGGACCGCACAGATACGCAGTATTTT. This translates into CATGLADRTDTQYF.

The DNA for the CDR3 is TGCGCCAGCAGCTACGTCGGGACAGGGGACGGCTACACCTTC. It translates to CASSYVGTGDGYTF. The V and J genes are TRBV5-1 and TRBJ1-2; TRBD1 agrees at 10 bases. The CDR3 runs 14 residues. With V trimmed by 3 bases and J by 8 bases, 7 bases remained unmatched. The germline gives CDR1 SGHRS, CDR2 YFSETQ. The full variable domain, with the rest looked up from reference TRBV5-1 and TRBJ1-2, is KAGVTQTPRYLIKTRGQQVTLSCSPISGHRSVSWYQQTPGQGLQFLFEYFSETQRNKGNFPGRFSGRQFSNSRSEMNVSTLELGDSALYLCASSYVGTGDGYTFGSGTRLTVV.

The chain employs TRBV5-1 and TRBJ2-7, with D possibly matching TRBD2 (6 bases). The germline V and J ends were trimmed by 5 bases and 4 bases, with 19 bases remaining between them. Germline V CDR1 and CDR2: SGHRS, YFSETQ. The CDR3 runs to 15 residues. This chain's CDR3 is CASSPLWEALYEQYF. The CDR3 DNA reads TGCGCCAGCAGTCCCTTGTGGGAGGCCCTTTACGAGCAGTACTTC.

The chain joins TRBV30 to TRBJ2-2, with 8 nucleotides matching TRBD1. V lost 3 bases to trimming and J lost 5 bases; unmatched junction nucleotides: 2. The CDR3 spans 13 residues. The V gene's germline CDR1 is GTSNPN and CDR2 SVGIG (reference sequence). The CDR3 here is CAWRRQGTGELFF. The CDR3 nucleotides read TGTGCCTGGAGACGACAGGGGACCGGGGAGCTGTTTTTT.

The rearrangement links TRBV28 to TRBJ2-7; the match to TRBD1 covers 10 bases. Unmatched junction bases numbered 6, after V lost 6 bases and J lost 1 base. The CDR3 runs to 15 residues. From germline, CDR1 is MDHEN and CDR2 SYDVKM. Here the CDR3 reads CASRARDRGSYEQYF. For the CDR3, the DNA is TGTGCCAGCAGGGCTAGGGACAGGGGATCCTACGAGCAGTACTTC.

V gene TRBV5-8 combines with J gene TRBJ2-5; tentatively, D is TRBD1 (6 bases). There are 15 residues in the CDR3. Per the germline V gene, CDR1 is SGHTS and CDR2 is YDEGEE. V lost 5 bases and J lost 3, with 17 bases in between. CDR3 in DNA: TGTGCCAGCAGTACACAGGGAGCCCATAAAGAGACCCAGTACTTC. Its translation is CASSTQGAHKETQYF.

CDR3 bases: TGTGCCAGCAGCTCTGGGGGCGTGGCCCCTGGGGCCAACGTCCTGACTTTC. Its protein is CASSSGGVAPGANVLTF. The chain has TRBV5-4 and TRBJ2-6; perhaps TRBD1 as D (6 bases). The CDR3 has 17 residues. The germline V gene encodes CDR1 SGHNT and CDR2 YYREEE (reference sequence). The ends were cut back, 3 bases at V and 2 bases at J, with 15 bases in the middle.

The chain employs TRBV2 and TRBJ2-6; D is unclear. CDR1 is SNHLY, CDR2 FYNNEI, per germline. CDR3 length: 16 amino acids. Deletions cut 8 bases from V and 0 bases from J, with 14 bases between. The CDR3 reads CASELARGSGANVLTF. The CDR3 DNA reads TGTGCCAGCGAACTTGCCCGAGGCTCTGGGGCCAACGTCCTGACTTTC.

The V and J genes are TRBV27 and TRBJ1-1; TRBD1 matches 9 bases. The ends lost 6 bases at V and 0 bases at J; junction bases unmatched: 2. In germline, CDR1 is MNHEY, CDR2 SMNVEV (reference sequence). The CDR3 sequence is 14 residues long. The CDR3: CASRGQGMNTEAFF. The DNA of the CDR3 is TGTGCCAGCAGGGGACAGGGAATGAACACTGAAGCTTTCTTT.